One sample yielded the 22 T cell receptor beta chains listed below, sequenced in a study of a mutant IDH1 vaccine in newly diagnosed glioma. No antigen is known for these receptors. Repertoires were generated with immunoSEQ multiplex PCR, while TCRdb's copy carries only in-frame clones and drops some. The sample contains fewer than 100,000 clones, roughly nine tenths of which appear only once. This sample's time point: week 5, during vaccination. Doses consisted of 300 ug of mutant IDH1 20-mer peptide each, paired with topical imiquimod. The material sequenced was PBMCs, taken from a glioma patient whose treatment included an IDH1 peptide vaccine. The receptor source for this set is a woman in her forties or fifties with glioma.

The chain joins TRBV15 to TRBJ2-5, with 7 bases lining up with TRBD2. CDR3 length: 17 amino acids. CDR1 and CDR2 from the germline V gene are LNHNV and YYDKDF (reference sequence). The V gene end was trimmed by 0 bases and the J gene end by 2 bases; junction bases not matched to a gene: 9. The chain's CDR3 is CATSRDGVRGIQETQYF. CDR3 coding DNA: TGTGCCACCAGCAGAGACGGAGTGCGGGGGATTCAAGAGACCCAGTACTTC.

V is TRBV5-1 and J is TRBJ2-7; TRBD1 agrees at 7 bases. V trimming: 9 bases; J trimming: 9 bases; junction bases outside the gene matches: 12. The CDR3 is 12 amino acids. Germline lookup yields CDR1 SGHRS and CDR2 YFSETQ. CDR3 DNA sequence: TGCGCCACCTCCGGGACAGACACCGGGCAGTACTTC. It encodes CATSGTDTGQYF. The full variable domain, its missing parts supplied by reference TRBV5-1 and TRBJ2-7, is KAGVTQTPRYLIKTRGQQVTLSCSPISGHRSVSWYQQTPGQGLQFLFEYFSETQRNKGNFPGRFSGRQFSNSRSEMNVSTLELGDSALYLCATSGTDTGQYFGPGTRLTVT.

The chain links TRBV10-3 to TRBJ2-1; 9 nucleotides align to TRBD1. CDR3 length equals 14 residues. The ends lost 10 bases at V and 6 bases at J; junction bases unmatched: 10. Germline CDR1 is ENHRY and CDR2 is SYGVKD. The CDR3 reads CATRDRVLSNEQFF. The CDR3 region has the DNA TGTGCCACCCGGGACAGGGTCTTGAGCAATGAGCAGTTCTTC.

The gene calls are TRBV7-2 and TRBJ2-7, with 8 bases aligning to TRBD1. J was trimmed by 6 bases and V by 5 bases; bases with no gene match: 9. The CDR3 totals 14 residues. Germline CDR1 SGHTA, CDR2 FQGNSA. CDR3: CASSVGQASSEQYF. CDR3 nucleotide sequence: TGTGCCAGCAGCGTGGGACAGGCGTCTTCCGAGCAGTACTTC.

The chain recombines TRBV19 with TRBJ2-2; D perhaps matches TRBD1 (6 bases). V shed 5 bases and J shed 0 bases, with 7 bases lying between them. Germline V gene data show CDR1 as LNHDA and CDR2 as SQIVND (reference sequence). The CDR3 totals 14 residues. CDR3 in DNA: TGTGCCAGTAGTTGGACAGCGAACACCGGGGAGCTGTTTTTT. Translation gives CASSWTANTGELFF.

The chain has TRBV28 and TRBJ2-6; D unclear. Germline CDR1 reads MDHEN; CDR2 reads SYDVKM. The CDR3 consists of 16 residues. V lost 5 bases, J lost 0 bases, and 11 bases lay in between. Here the CDR3 DNA reads TGTGCCAGCAGTACTACCCCCCACTCTGGGGCCAACGTCCTGACTTTC. It is translated as CASSTTPHSGANVLTF.

The chain combines TRBV4-2 with TRBJ2-1; perhaps TRBD2 as D (6 bases). The V end was cut by 4 bases, the J end by 4 bases, with 20 bases between. Germline V gene sequence: CDR1 LGHNA, CDR2 YNFKEQ. CDR3 length equals 17 residues. The CDR3: CASSPRGGSGDYNEQFF. The DNA of the CDR3 is TGTGCCAGCAGCCCAAGGGGAGGTAGCGGAGATTACAATGAGCAGTTCTTC.

The chain uses TRBV7-6 and TRBJ2-1; TRBD1 is a possible D gene (6 bases). Trimming removed 2 bases from V and 3 bases from J, with 17 bases in between. The germline gives CDR1 SGHVS, CDR2 FNYEAQ. This CDR3 is 17 amino acids long. The CDR3 here is CASSLPQSGQNYNEQFF. CDR3 DNA sequence: TGTGCCAGCAGCTTACCCCAAAGTGGACAGAACTACAATGAGCAGTTCTTC.

This chain joins TRBV5-1 and TRBJ2-7, with D maybe TRBD1 (6 bases). CDR3 length: 12 amino acids. The germline CDR1 and CDR2 sequences are SGHRS and YFSETQ. V was shortened by 3 bases and J by 8 bases, with 12 bases between the two germline ends. The CDR3 DNA reads as TGCGCCAGCAGCTCAGACAGGCAAAAGCAGTACTTC. Translated, it gives CASSSDRQKQYF.

The chain is built from TRBV18 and TRBJ1-4; the match to TRBD1 covers 7 bases. This CDR3 is 16 amino acids long. V shed 6 bases, J shed 10 bases, and the junction held 17 bases outside the gene matches. Germline V gene data show CDR1 as KGHSH and CDR2 as LQKENI. The CDR3 coding sequence is TGTGCCAGCTCGGACAGGTCTTACGAAACACGCGGAAAACTGTTTTTT. This codes for CASSDRSYETRGKLFF.

The V gene is TRBV5-1, the J gene TRBJ2-3; TRBD2 agrees at 7 bases. This CDR3 comprises 15 residues. V gave up 2 bases and J gave up 3 bases; unmatched junction bases: 6. Germline CDR1 reads SGHRS; CDR2 reads YFSETQ. This CDR3 reads CASSLGEGSTDTQYF. The CDR3 DNA sequence: TGCGCCAGCAGCTTAGGGGAGGGGTCGACAGATACGCAGTATTTT.

This chain links TRBV9 with TRBJ1-4; possible D gene TRBD1, 5 bases. The V and J ends lost 0 bases and 8 bases respectively, with 14 bases between them. Germline-derived CDR1 and CDR2 are SGDLS and YYNGEE. The CDR3 is 15 amino acids. The CDR3 nucleotides are TGTGCCAGCAGCGTAGGAGGTGAGGAGGGGGAAAAACTGTTTTTT. Protein sequence: CASSVGGEEGEKLFF.

The chain has TRBV2 and TRBJ1-1; TRBD1 agrees at 8 bases. The CDR3 covers 15 residues. The J segment lost 1 base and the V segment lost 5 bases, leaving 6 bases of the junction unmatched. Germline V lookup: CDR1 SNHLY, CDR2 FYNNEI. The CDR3 loop reads CASSNRGTANTEAFF. The CDR3 bases are TGTGCCAGCAGTAACAGGGGGACCGCGAACACTGAAGCTTTCTTT.

The J gene is TRBJ1-2, the V gene TRBV18, with D perhaps matching TRBD1 (6 bases). This CDR3 comprises 16 residues. CDR1 and CDR2 from the germline V gene are KGHSH and LQKENI. Trimming stripped 4 bases from V and 1 base from J, with 16 bases between. DNA for the CDR3: TGTGCCAGCTCACTTGGTCTACAGGGATTTAACTATGGCTACACCTTC. Translating it yields CASSLGLQGFNYGYTF. Drawing the rest from reference TRBV18 and TRBJ1-2, the complete variable domain is NAGVMQNPRHLVRRRGQEARLRCSPMKGHSHVYWYRQLPEEGLKFMVYLQKENIIDESGMPKERFSAEFPKEGPSILRIQQVVRGDSAAYFCASSLGLQGFNYGYTFGSGTRLTVV.

The rearrangement joins TRBV10-3 to TRBJ1-2; D remains ambiguous. V lost 6 bases and J lost 3, with 11 bases in between. In germline, CDR1 is ENHRY, CDR2 SYGVKD. The CDR3 runs to 13 residues. CDR3 sequence (DNA): TGTGCCATCAGATCGGGTGGGGACTATGGCTACACCTTC. Its protein product is CAIRSGGDYGYTF.

The chain is built from TRBV9 and TRBJ2-2; TRBD1 might be the D (5 bases). The CDR3 covers 12 residues. Germline loops: CDR1 SGDLS, CDR2 YYNGEE. The germline V and J ends were trimmed by 4 bases and 8 bases, with 9 bases remaining between them. The CDR3 nucleotides are TGTGCCAGCAGCCCAGGGTCTGGGGAGCTGTTTTTT. Translating it yields CASSPGSGELFF.

The chain combines TRBV4-1 with TRBJ2-6, with D possibly called TRBD1 or TRBD2 (5 bases each). In germline, CDR1 is MGHRA, CDR2 YSYEKL. The CDR3 runs 15 residues. Trimming cost V 4 bases and J 3 bases, with 10 bases left between them. CDR3 DNA: TGCGCCAGCAGCCCATTGGGGGTTGGGGCCAACGTCCTGACTTTC. It codes for CASSPLGVGANVLTF.

The rearrangement links TRBV7-6 to TRBJ2-7, with D maybe TRBD1 (5 bases). Germline V CDR1 and CDR2: SGHVS, FNYEAQ. V lost 5 bases, J lost 6 bases, and 17 bases lay in between. The CDR3 runs 14 residues. CDR3 protein: CASSLRTSLGEQYF. The DNA of the CDR3 is TGTGCCAGCAGCCTACGGACAAGTCTGGGCGAGCAGTACTTC.

V is TRBV28 and J is TRBJ1-4; D possibly corresponds to TRBD1 (5 bases). Trimming cost V 7 bases and J 8 bases, with 17 bases left between them. The CDR3 has 14 residues. CDR1 is MDHEN and CDR2 is SYDVKM in the germline V gene. CDR3 sequence: CASTLGLRTEKLFF. The DNA for the CDR3 is TGTGCCAGCACCCTGGGACTACGAACCGAAAAACTGTTTTTT.

This clone was counted only a few times. In nucleotides, the CDR3 is TGTGCCAGCAGCGAGGGGGGGGCGGGCCAGCCCCAGCATTTT. This gives the protein CASSEGGAGQPQHF. V is TRBV9 and J is TRBJ1-5; tentatively, D is TRBD1 (6 bases). V was shortened by 3 bases and J by 7 bases, with 14 bases between the two germline ends. Germline CDR1 is SGDLS and CDR2 is YYNGEE. The CDR3 length is 14 residues. Together with reference TRBV9 and TRBJ1-5, the CDR3 gives the full variable domain: DSGVTQTPKHLITATGQRVTLRCSPRSGDLSVYWYQQSLDQGLQFLIQYYNGEERAKGNILERFSAQQFPDLHSELNLSSLELGDSALYFCASSEGGAGQPQHFGDGTRLSIL.

The chain employs TRBV7-3 and TRBJ2-2; 12 bases are shared with TRBD2. Germline-derived CDR1 and CDR2 are SGHTA and FQGTGA. This CDR3 is built from 17 residues. After removal of 2 bases from V and 2 bases from J, the junction contained 3 bases not matched to a gene. The CDR3 is CASSLASGRANTGELFF. The CDR3 nucleotides read TGTGCCAGCAGCTTAGCTAGCGGGAGGGCTAACACCGGGGAGCTGTTTTTT.

Only one count was recorded for this clone. V usage is TRBV11-3 and J usage is TRBJ2-1; TRBD2 aligns across 7 bases. The CDR3 extends over 13 amino acids. CDR1 and CDR2 (germline): SGHNT, YENEEA. Germline trimming cut 1 base from V and 11 bases from J; bases unmatched to any gene: 5. The CDR3 DNA follows: TGTGCCAGCAGCTTAGGGACTAGGGGCCAGCAGTTCTTC. Its translation: CASSLGTRGQQFF. Combining the CDR3 with reference TRBV11-3 and TRBJ2-1 gives the whole variable domain EAGVVQSPRYKIIEKKQPVAFWCNPISGHNTLYWYLQNLGQGPELLIRYENEEAVDDSQLPKDRFSAERLKGVDSTLKIQPAELGDSAVYLCASSLGTRGQQFFGPGTRLTVL.